This T cell receptor (beta chain) is drawn from a study of T cell clonality in common variable immunodeficiency. Whole-study results and caveats: Shared TCRbeta clones were fewer between CVID subjects than controls. What drives increased CVID clonality needs T cell subpopulation sequencing. TCRbeta clonality was increased in CVID versus healthy controls. In common variable immunodeficiency, TCR beta chains reportedly carried fewer deletions and N-nucleotide insertions.

The CVID group had some 15 females and approximately 30 males, mean age around 40. TCRdb's table, derived via immunoSEQ multiplex PCR, lists solely in-frame clones and lacks some. This sample carries around 40,000 clones, none of them present only once. The CDR3 has 16 residues. The V end lost 11 bases, the J end lost 2 bases, and 22 bases lay between the germline ends. Per the germline V gene, CDR1 is SNHLY and CDR2 is FYNNEI. This clone has only a few counts. The antigen is unknown. The sequenced fragment ends 3 residues before the CDR3 boundary, so the rest is inferred from the germline J gene. Sequencing was carried out using peripheral blood mononuclear cells. This receptor was obtained from a human donor with common variable immunodeficiency. The chain combines TRBV2 with TRBJ1-5; D might be TRBD1 (6 bases). The covered CDR3 bases are TGTGCCCCCGAGGGGGAGGGAGGGGGGGGCAATCAGCCC. Protein product: CAPEGEGGGGNQP. The CDR3, in full, reads CAPEGEGGGGNQPQHF.